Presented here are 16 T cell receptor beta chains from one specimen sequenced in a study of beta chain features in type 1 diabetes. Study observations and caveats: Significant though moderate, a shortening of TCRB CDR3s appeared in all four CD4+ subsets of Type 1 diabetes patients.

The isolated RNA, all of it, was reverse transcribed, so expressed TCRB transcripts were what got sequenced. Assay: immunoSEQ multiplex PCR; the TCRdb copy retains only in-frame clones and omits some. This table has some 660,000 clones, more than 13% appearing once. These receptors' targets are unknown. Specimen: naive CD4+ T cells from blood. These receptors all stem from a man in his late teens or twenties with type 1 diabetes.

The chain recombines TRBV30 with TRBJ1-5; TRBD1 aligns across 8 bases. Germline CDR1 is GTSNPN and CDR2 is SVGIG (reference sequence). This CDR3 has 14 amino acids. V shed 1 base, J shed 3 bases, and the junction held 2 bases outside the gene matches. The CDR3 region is CAWSADRDNQPQHF. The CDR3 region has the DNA TGTGCCTGGAGTGCGGACAGGGACAATCAGCCCCAGCATTTT. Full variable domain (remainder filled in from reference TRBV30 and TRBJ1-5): SQTIHQWPATLVQPVGSPLSLECTVEGTSNPNLYWYRQAAGRGLQLLFYSVGIGQISSEVPQNLSASRPQDRQFILSSKKLLLSDSGFYLCAWSADRDNQPQHFGDGTRLSIL.

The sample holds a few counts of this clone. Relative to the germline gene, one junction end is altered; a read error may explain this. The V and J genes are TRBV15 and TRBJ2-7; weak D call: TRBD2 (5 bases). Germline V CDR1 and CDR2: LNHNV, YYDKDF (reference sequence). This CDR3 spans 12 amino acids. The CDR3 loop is CATSSPTSTLQF. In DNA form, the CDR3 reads TGTGCCACCAGCAGCCCCACTAGTACGCTACAGTTC.

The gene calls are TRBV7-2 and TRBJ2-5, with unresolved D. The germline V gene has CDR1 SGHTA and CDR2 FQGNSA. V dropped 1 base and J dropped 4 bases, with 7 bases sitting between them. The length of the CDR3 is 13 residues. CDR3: CASSLEGRETQYF. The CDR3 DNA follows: TGTGCCAGCAGCTTAGAAGGGCGAGAGACCCAGTACTTC. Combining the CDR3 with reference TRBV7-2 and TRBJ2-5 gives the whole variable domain GAGVSQSPSNKVTEKGKDVELRCDPISGHTALYWYRQSLGQGLEFLIYFQGNSAPDKSGLPSDRFSAERTGGSVSTLTIQRTQQEDSAVYLCASSLEGRETQYFGPGTRLLVL.

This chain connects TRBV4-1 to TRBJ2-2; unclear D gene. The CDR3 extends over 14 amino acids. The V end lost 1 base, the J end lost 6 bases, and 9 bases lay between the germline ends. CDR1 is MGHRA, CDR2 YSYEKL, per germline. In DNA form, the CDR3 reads TGCGCCAGCAGCCAAGCACGCTTAGCCGGGGAGCTGTTTTTT. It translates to CASSQARLAGELFF.

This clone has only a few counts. DNA of the CDR3: TGTGCCAGCAGTTACTGGTCCAGGGGAATCTACGAGCAGTACTTC. It translates to CASSYWSRGIYEQYF. The chain is built from TRBV6-5 and TRBJ2-7, with a tentative D call TRBD1 (6 bases). This CDR3 region has 15 residues. Looked up from germline, CDR1 is MNHEY and CDR2 is SVGAGI. V was pared by 1 base and J by 3 bases, with 13 bases between.

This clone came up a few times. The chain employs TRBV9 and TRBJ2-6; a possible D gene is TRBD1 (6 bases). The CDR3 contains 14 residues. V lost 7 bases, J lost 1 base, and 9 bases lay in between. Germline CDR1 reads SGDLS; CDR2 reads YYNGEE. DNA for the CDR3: TGTGCCAGCGCCACAGGGTCTGGGGCCAACGTCCTGACTTTC. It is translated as CASATGSGANVLTF.

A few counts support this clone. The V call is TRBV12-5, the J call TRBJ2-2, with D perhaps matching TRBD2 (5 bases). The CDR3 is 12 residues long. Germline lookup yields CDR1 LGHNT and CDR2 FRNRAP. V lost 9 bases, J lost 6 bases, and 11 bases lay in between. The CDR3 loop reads CASGVQPGELFF. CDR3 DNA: TGTGCTAGCGGGGTCCAGCCCGGGGAGCTGTTTTTT.

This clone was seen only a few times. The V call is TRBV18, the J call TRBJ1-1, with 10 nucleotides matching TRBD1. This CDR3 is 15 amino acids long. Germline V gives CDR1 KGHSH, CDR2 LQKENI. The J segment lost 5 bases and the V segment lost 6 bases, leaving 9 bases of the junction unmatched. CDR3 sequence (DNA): TGTGCCAGCTCTCAAAGACCGGGACAGGGGACTGAAGCTTTCTTT. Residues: CASSQRPGQGTEAFF.

CDR3 protein: CASSIRQGNTGELFF. The DNA of the CDR3 is TGCGCCAGCAGCATACGACAGGGGAACACCGGGGAGCTGTTTTTT. The rearrangement links TRBV4-3 to TRBJ2-2, with 7 bases that match TRBD1. The CDR3 totals 15 residues. The germline V gene has CDR1 LGHNA and CDR2 YSLEER. V was pared by 5 bases and J by 1 base, with 4 bases of the junction left unmatched.

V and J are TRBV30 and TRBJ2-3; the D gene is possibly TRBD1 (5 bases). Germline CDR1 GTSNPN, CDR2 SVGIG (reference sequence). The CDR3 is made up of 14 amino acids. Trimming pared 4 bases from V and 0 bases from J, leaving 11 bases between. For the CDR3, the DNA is TGTGCCTGGAAACAGGAAACTAGCACAGATACGCAGTATTTT. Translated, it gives CAWKQETSTDTQYF. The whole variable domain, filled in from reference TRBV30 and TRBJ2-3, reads SQTIHQWPATLVQPVGSPLSLECTVEGTSNPNLYWYRQAAGRGLQLLFYSVGIGQISSEVPQNLSASRPQDRQFILSSKKLLLSDSGFYLCAWKQETSTDTQYFGPGTRLTVL.

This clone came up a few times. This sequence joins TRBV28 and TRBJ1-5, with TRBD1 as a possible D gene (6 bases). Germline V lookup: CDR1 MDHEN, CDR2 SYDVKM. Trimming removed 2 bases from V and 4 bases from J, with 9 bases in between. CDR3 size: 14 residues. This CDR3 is CASSLPRGNQPQHF. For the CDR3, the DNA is TGTGCCAGCAGTTTACCAAGGGGGAATCAGCCCCAGCATTTT. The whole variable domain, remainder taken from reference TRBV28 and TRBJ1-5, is DVKVTQSSRYLVKRTGEKVFLECVQDMDHENMFWYRQDPGLGLRLIYFSYDVKMKEKGDIPEGYSVSREKKERFSLILESASTNQTSMYLCASSLPRGNQPQHFGDGTRLSIL.

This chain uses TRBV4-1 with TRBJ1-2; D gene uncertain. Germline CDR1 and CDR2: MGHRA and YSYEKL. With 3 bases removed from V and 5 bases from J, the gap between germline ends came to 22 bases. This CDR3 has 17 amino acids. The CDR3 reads CASSQKVSHDMDYGYTF. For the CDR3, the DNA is TGCGCCAGCAGCCAGAAAGTATCGCACGACATGGATTATGGCTACACCTTC.

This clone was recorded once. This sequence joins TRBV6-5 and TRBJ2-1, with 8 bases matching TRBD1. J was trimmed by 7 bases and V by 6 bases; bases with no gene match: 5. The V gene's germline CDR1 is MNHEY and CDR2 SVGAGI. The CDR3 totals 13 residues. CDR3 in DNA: TGTGCCAGCAGGCCGGGACAGGCGAATGAGCAGTTCTTC. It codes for CASRPGQANEQFF.

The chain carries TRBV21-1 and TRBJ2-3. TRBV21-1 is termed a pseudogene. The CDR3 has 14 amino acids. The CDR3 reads CASSNRACRDTQYF. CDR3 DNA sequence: TGTGCCAGCAGCAACCGGGCCTGCCGAGATACGCAGTATTTT.

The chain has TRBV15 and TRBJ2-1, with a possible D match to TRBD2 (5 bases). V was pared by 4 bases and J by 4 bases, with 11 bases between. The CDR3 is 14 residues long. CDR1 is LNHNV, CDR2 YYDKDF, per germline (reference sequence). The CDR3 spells CATSTPSGYNEQFF. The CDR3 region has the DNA TGTGCCACCAGCACCCCTTCGGGGTACAATGAGCAGTTCTTC.

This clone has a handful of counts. In DNA form, the CDR3 reads TGTGCCAGCTCACGACAGAACACTGAAGCTTTCTTT. Translation: CASSRQNTEAFF. V gene TRBV18 combines with J gene TRBJ1-1; D not resolved. V was cut by 4 bases and J by 1 base, with 4 bases left in between. CDR1 is KGHSH and CDR2 is LQKENI in the germline V gene. The CDR3 runs to 12 residues.